A selection of T cell receptor beta chains follows, all from one sample in a study of cytomegalovirus exposure and HLA in healthy donors. The protocol was immunoSEQ multiplex PCR, while the TCRdb copy is restricted to in-frame clones and leaves out a portion. The sample carries about 57,000 clones, 85% to 95% recorded once. Sequencing was carried out using PBMCs. The receptors were gathered from a woman aged 18-29 years in good health and CMV-seronegative. Both conserved end residues are part of each CDR3. D genes are given only for firm matches. Rows may omit the clone size; those that give it use once, few, many or a size class.

D	J	V	size	length	CDR3	DNA
TRBD1	TRBJ2-5	TRBV6-5	.	16	CASSYSSGTGVETQYF	TGTGCCAGCAGTTACTCGTCCGGGACAGGGGTAGAGACCCAGTACTTC
.	TRBJ1-1	TRBV7-2	.	16	CASSLDFAGGNTEAFF	TGTGCCAGCAGCTTAGACTTTGCTGGAGGGAACACTGAAGCTTTCTTT
.	TRBJ2-1	TRBV4-1	once	15	CASSQAGIEVNEQFF	TGCGCCAGCAGCCAAGCCGGGATAGAGGTCAATGAGCAGTTCTTC
TRBD1	TRBJ1-2	TRBV9	.	16	CASSVVPGGLNYGYTF	TGTGCCAGCAGCGTAGTCCCAGGGGGCCTTAACTATGGCTACACCTTC
.	TRBJ2-1	TRBV9	.	19	CASSGETSPGLHKGFEQFF	TGTGCCAGCAGCGGAGAAACTAGTCCGGGACTGCACAAGGGTTTCGAGCAGTTCTTC
TRBD1	TRBJ1-5	TRBV19	.	13	CASSLDRAQPQHF	TGTGCCAGTAGCCTTGACAGGGCTCAGCCCCAGCATTTT
TRBD2	TRBJ2-1	TRBV7-8	.	17	CASSVIRGGAPYNEQFF	TGTGCCAGCAGCGTTATTCGGGGGGGCGCGCCCTACAATGAGCAGTTCTTC
TRBD1	TRBJ1-2	TRBV9	.	14	CASSSGGADYGYTF	TGTGCCAGCAGCTCAGGGGGCGCTGACTATGGCTACACCTTC
TRBD2	TRBJ2-3	TRBV2	.	14	CASIGGRETDTQYF	TGTGCCAGCATCGGCGGGCGGGAGACAGATACGCAGTATTTT
.	TRBJ2-1	TRBV5-8	.	16	CASSLVRTEIYNEQFF	TGTGCCAGCAGCTTGGTCAGGACAGAAATCTACAATGAGCAGTTCTTC
TRBD1	TRBJ1-1	TRBV18	.	13	CASYRGIATEAFF	TGTGCCAGCTACAGGGGAATTGCCACTGAAGCTTTCTTT
TRBD1	TRBJ1-2	TRBV6-1	.	13	CASSARQGGGYTF	TGTGCCAGCAGTGCAAGACAGGGAGGCGGCTACACCTTC
.	TRBJ2-3	TRBV5-4	.	14	CASSLQGLTDTQYF	TGTGCCAGCAGCTTACAGGGTTTAACAGATACGCAGTATTTT
TRBD2	TRBJ2-1	TRBV5-1	.	18	CASSLVASGGATYNEQFF	TGCGCCAGCAGCTTGGTAGCTAGCGGGGGGGCTACCTACAATGAGCAGTTCTTC
.	TRBJ2-3	TRBV13	once	12	CASSFLEDTQYF	TGTGCCAGCAGCTTTTTAGAGGATACGCAGTATTTT
TRBD1	TRBJ1-1	TRBV5-1	.	16	CASSLRDRGPNTEAFF	TGCGCCAGCAGCTTGAGGGACAGGGGACCCAACACTGAAGCTTTCTTT
.	TRBJ1-6	TRBV6-5	.	15	CASSRLSSYNSPLHF	TGTGCCAGCAGCCGCCTGAGCTCCTATAATTCACCCCTCCACTTT
.	TRBJ1-4	TRBV7-6	.	16	CASSLSWRGANEKLFF	TGTGCCAGCAGCCTGAGCTGGAGGGGAGCTAATGAAAAACTGTTTTTT
.	TRBJ1-1	TRBV21-1	.	15	CASTELPGAFSEAFF	TGTGCCAGCACCGAACTCCCAGGGGCTTTCTCTGAAGCTTTCTTT
.	TRBJ1-2	TRBV7-9	.	13	CASSISREYGYTF	TGTGCCAGCAGCATATCGAGAGAATATGGCTACACCTTC
.	TRBJ1-2	TRBV7-2	.	15	CASSLKGGTNYGYTF	TGTGCCAGCAGCTTAAAGGGCGGGACTAACTATGGCTACACCTTC
.	TRBJ2-3	TRBV18	once	11	CASSAEDTQYF	TGTGCCAGCTCCGCTGAGGATACGCAGTATTTT
.	TRBJ2-7	TRBV23-1	.	16	CASSQSGRFYSYEQYF	TGCGCCAGCAGTCAATCTGGCAGGTTCTACTCCTACGAGCAGTACTTC
TRBD2	TRBJ2-5	TRBV5-6	.	15	CASSFGLAGQETQYF	TGTGCCAGCAGCTTCGGTCTAGCGGGGCAAGAGACCCAGTACTTC
TRBD2	TRBJ2-3	TRBV15	.	15	CATSRVLAVTDTQYF	TGTGCCACCAGCAGAGTTCTAGCGGTCACAGATACGCAGTATTTT
.	TRBJ1-1	TRBV11-3	once	15	CASSLGLGGNTEAFF	TGTGCCAGCAGCCTAGGATTAGGGGGGAACACTGAAGCTTTCTTT
.	TRBJ1-2	TRBV4-2	.	15	CASSQPRTDSYGYTF	TGTGCCAGCAGCCAACCTCGGACAGACTCCTATGGCTACACCTTC
.	TRBJ2-5	TRBV27	.	14	CASSRGTVQETQYF	TGTGCCAGCAGTCGCGGGACAGTCCAAGAGACCCAGTACTTC
.	TRBJ1-1	TRBV19	.	13	CASSIEGAAEAFF	TGTGCCAGTAGTATTGAGGGAGCGGCTGAAGCTTTCTTT
TRBD1	TRBJ1-1	TRBV9	.	14	CASSVATGGTEAFF	TGTGCCAGCAGCGTAGCTACAGGGGGCACTGAAGCTTTCTTT
.	TRBJ1-5	TRBV30	.	13	CAWSVRVNQPQHF	TGTGCCTGGAGTGTTCGGGTCAATCAGCCCCAGCATTTT
.	TRBJ1-5	TRBV2	.	16	CASSEGPAEFYQPQHF	TGTGCCAGCAGTGAGGGGCCCGCAGAATTTTATCAGCCCCAGCATTTT
TRBD1	TRBJ2-2	TRBV2	.	15	CASSERTGRTGELFF	TGTGCCAGCAGTGAGAGGACAGGGAGGACCGGGGAGCTGTTTTTT
TRBD2	TRBJ2-1	TRBV11-3	.	13	CASSPGRVHEQFF	TGTGCCAGCAGCCCAGGGAGGGTCCATGAGCAGTTCTTC
TRBD1	TRBJ1-2	TRBV5-4	.	15	CASSPQTGPYYGYTF	TGTGCCAGCAGCCCGCAGACAGGGCCCTACTATGGCTACACCTTC
.	TRBJ2-3	TRBV11-3	.	17	CASSLDLGGIGTDTQYF	TGTGCCAGCAGCTTAGATCTCGGCGGGATCGGAACAGATACGCAGTATTTT
TRBD1	TRBJ2-1	TRBV7-2	.	15	CASSLTGTGLNEQFF	TGTGCCAGCAGCTTAACCGGGACAGGGTTAAATGAGCAGTTCTTC
.	TRBJ1-2	TRBV20-1	.	11	CSAPYNYGYTF	TGCAGTGCTCCCTATAACTATGGCTACACCTTC
.	TRBJ1-6	TRBV7-8	.	12	CASSPRSSPLHF	TGTGCCAGCAGCCCGCGGAGCTCACCCCTCCACTTT
.	TRBJ2-1	TRBV10-1	.	13	CASSLMVDNEQFF	TGCGCCAGCAGCCTGATGGTAGACAATGAGCAGTTCTTC
TRBD1	TRBJ2-1	TRBV11-3	.	13	CASSLGTGVEQFF	TGTGCCAGCAGCTTGGGGACAGGGGTCGAGCAGTTCTTC
.	TRBJ2-7	TRBV5-1	.	17	CASSLKGVGASSYEQYF	TGCGCCAGCAGCTTAAAAGGGGTTGGGGCGAGCTCCTACGAGCAGTACTTC
TRBD1	TRBJ1-2	TRBV18	.	16	CASSPGTGISNYGYTF	TGTGCCAGCTCACCCGGGACAGGGATTTCTAACTATGGCTACACCTTC